This T cell receptor (beta chain) emerged from a study of ipilimumab plus nivolumab after autologous stem cell transplantation. The data were produced by immunoSEQ multiplex PCR, yet TCRdb's version contains in-frame clones alone and is incomplete. The sample has about 16,000 clones, 80% to 85% seen once. This sample comprised PBMCs, obtained in a trial of ipilimumab plus nivolumab as post-transplant consolidation. The clonotype was recovered from a male donor with diffuse large B-cell lymphoma.

Here the CDR3 reads CASSLALLKRLGRNTEAFF. CDR3 nucleotides: TGTGCCAGCAGCTTAGCGCTTCTTAAGAGGCTGGGGCGGAACACTGAAGCTTTCTTT. The chain joins TRBV7-9 to TRBJ1-1; perhaps TRBD1 as D (5 bases). The CDR3 is 19 residues long. V was shortened by 0 bases and J by 1 base, with 21 bases between the two germline ends. The germline CDR1 and CDR2 sequences are SEHNR and FQNEAQ (reference sequence).